This TCR beta chain stems from a study of shared T cell receptors in the human thymus. This clone showed up just once. Method: immunoSEQ multiplex PCR; TCRdb's copy keeps in-frame clones and lacks some. The table has 540,000 or so clones, approximately 78% seen once. V lost 6 bases and J lost 1; bases outside the gene matches: 12. The length of the CDR3 is 17 residues. Germline CDR1 and CDR2: SQVTM and ANQGSEA. The sample also formed part of further work on human thymus T cells. From that report: The study used thymus tissue resected during corrective heart surgery.

The clonotype originates from a boy under two years old with a congenital heart defect. The V call is TRBV29-1, the J call TRBJ2-6; TRBD1 matches at 7 bases. Sequencing used thymocytes. CDR3 nucleotides: TGCAGCGTACTACTAGGACAGGCATTATCTGGGGCCAACGTCCTGACTTTC. This codes for CSVLLGQALSGANVLTF. Variable domain in full (rest from reference TRBV29-1 and TRBJ2-6): SAVISQKPSRDICQRGTSLTIQCQVDSQVTMMFWYRQQPGQSLTLIATANQGSEATYESGFVIDKFPISRPNLTFSTLTVSNMSPEDSSIYLCSVLLGQALSGANVLTFGAGSRLTVL.